What follows describes a single T cell receptor (beta chain). The antigen remains undetermined. CDR1 is SGHTA and CDR2 is FQGNSA in the germline V gene. CDR3 size: 15 residues. V lost 5 bases and J 2 bases, leaving 16 bases between the germline ends. It was with 60 Vbeta and 13 Jbeta primers that the PCR ran. The protocol was immunoSEQ multiplex PCR, while the TCRdb copy is restricted to in-frame clones and leaves out a portion. The table includes tens of thousands of clones, 60% to 85% detected once. This entry belongs to a study of cytomegalovirus exposure and HLA in healthy donors. Study-wide findings and caveats: Researchers had no immune exposure information except CMV serostatus available.

The sequenced sample consisted of PBMCs. The rearrangement joins TRBV7-2 to TRBJ2-7; a possible D gene is TRBD2 (6 bases). The clonotype comes from a male donor in good health and CMV-seropositive. Here the CDR3 DNA reads TGTGCCAGCAGCAGAATCTGGGGACTTACCTACGAGCAGTACTTC. This translates into CASSRIWGLTYEQYF.